This T cell receptor beta chain was identified in a study of cytomegalovirus exposure and HLA in healthy donors. Study conclusions and caveats: Compared with the roughly 700-donor mean, an Asian-associated ancestry cluster reportedly had fewer N-insertions, according to a later analysis. High specificity and sensitivity for cytomegalovirus status were reported for the classifier. Most TCR sequences showed up rarely, but some public TCRs showed up in many donors.

Trimming removed 1 base from V and 1 base from J, with 9 bases in between. Germline assignment: CDR1 SGHTA and CDR2 FQGTGA. This CDR3 spans 15 amino acids. Primers included in the PCR were 60 Vbeta and 13 Jbeta primers. Some clones are missing from TCRdb's copy, which holds only in-frame ones; the method was immunoSEQ multiplex PCR. In the table there are around 150,000 clones, around 79% of which are singletons. Details on this clone: Its antigen is as yet unknown.

The rearrangement joins TRBV7-3 to TRBJ2-3; D is possibly TRBD1 (5 bases). The receptor's source is a male donor in good health and CMV-seropositive. Source material: PBMCs. The CDR3 region is CASSLILGGTDTQYF. The CDR3 DNA reads as TGTGCCAGCAGCTTAATTCTAGGGGGCACAGATACGCAGTATTTT. Full variable domain (remainder filled in from reference TRBV7-3 and TRBJ2-3): GAGVSQTPSNKVTEKGKYVELRCDPISGHTALYWYRQSLGQGPEFLIYFQGTGAADDSGLPNDRFFAVRPEGSVSTLKIQRTERGDSAVYLCASSLILGGTDTQYFGPGTRLTVL.